This entry features one TCR beta chain sequence. Its antigen is not identified. Libraries were prepared by immunoSEQ multiplex PCR; TCRdb keeps only in-frame clonotypes and omits some of them. This table has some 20,000 clones, 70% to 80% appearing once. The data originate from a study of T cells after posttransplantation cyclophosphamide. Findings of the study overall: Tissue-infiltrating T cells from skin or gut overlapped little with blood T cells. TRB clonality was highly associated with recipient CMV seropositivity and reactivation. Donor-recipient repertoire similarity was low at 1-2 months, rising over year one.

A marrow graft followed busulfan-fludarabine conditioning, with cyclophosphamide on days +3 and +4. This material consisted of PBMCs, taken after an allogeneic stem cell transplant with post-transplant cyclophosphamide. The sequence came from a male patient in his 30s who received an allogeneic stem cell transplant from a related donor, was CMV-positive, and had acute GVHD only. Some T cells may be the graft donor's.

The CDR3 coding sequence is TGTGCCACCAGCAGGGGGAAAGGACTAGCGGGGGCCCAATGGACCCAGTACTTC. Translation gives CATSRGKGLAGAQWTQYF. V is TRBV15 and J is TRBJ2-5; 13 bases agree with TRBD2. Per germline, CDR1 LNHNV and CDR2 YYDKDF (reference sequence). This CDR3 contains 18 residues. J gave up 7 bases and V 3 bases, and 14 bases lay outside the gene matches.